A selection of T cell receptor beta chains follows, all from one sample in a study of blood T cell repertoires in COVID-19. Method: immunoSEQ multiplex PCR; TCRdb's copy keeps in-frame clones and lacks some. The sample has roughly 160,000 clones; approximately 86% are singletons. Source material: peripheral blood. Receptors were obtained from a man in his 60s with COVID-19, enrolled during active disease. The CDR3 runs from the conserved cysteine through the conserved F or W. The D gene is left open where the match is weak. Not all rows give a size; the values are once, few, many and, for expanded clones, a class.

cdr3_nt cdr3_aa d_call j_call clone_size v_call
TGTGCCAGCTCACGAGGGACACCTTCCTACGAGCAGTACTTC CASSRGTPSYEQYF NA TRBJ2-7 NA TRBV18
TGTGCCAGCAGCTTAGCCAAATCCGGACAGTGGGAGACCCAGTACTTC CASSLAKSGQWETQYF NA TRBJ2-5 once TRBV7-2
TGTGCCAGCAGCCTAACAGGGGGCGGCAACTATGGCTACACCTTC CASSLTGGGNYGYTF TRBD1 TRBJ1-2 once TRBV3-1/TRBV3-2
TGTGCCAGCAGTTTCGGGGGAGCACGCTATGGCTACACCTTC CASSFGGARYGYTF NA TRBJ1-2 NA TRBV6-2/TRBV6-3
TGTGCCAGCAGTTACAGTTTGTCCAGGGGCCACGGCTACACCTTC CASSYSLSRGHGYTF NA TRBJ1-2 NA TRBV6-5
TGTGCCAGTAGTTTTGGGAGCTCCTATAATTCACCCCTCCACTTT CASSFGSSYNSPLHF NA TRBJ1-6 NA TRBV19
TGTGCCAGCAGCAATCGGGGGGGAGGTGAGACCCAGTACTTC CASSNRGGGETQYF TRBD2 TRBJ2-5 NA TRBV28
TGTGCCACCAGCGGGCTACAGGGGGCCGGGAGCAATCAGCCCCAGCATTTT CATSGLQGAGSNQPQHF TRBD1 TRBJ1-5 NA TRBV15
TGTGCCAGCAGCTTAGGGGGGCTCGTTAATCAGCCCCAGCATTTT CASSLGGLVNQPQHF NA TRBJ1-5 NA TRBV7-2
TGTGCCAGTACCCAAAGCGGACCCCAGTTCTTC CASTQSGPQFF NA TRBJ2-1 NA TRBV19
TGCGCCAGCAGCTTGGAACCTAGGCAGGGTCAAGCTGAAGCTTTCTTT CASSLEPRQGQAEAFF NA TRBJ1-1 NA TRBV5-1
TGCGCCAGCAGCTGGGGGCGGGAGCCGCAAGAGACCCAGTACTTC CASSWGREPQETQYF NA TRBJ2-5 NA TRBV5-1
TGCAGCGCCCGGGACAGGGACACTGAAGCTTTCTTT CSARDRDTEAFF TRBD1 TRBJ1-1 few TRBV29-1
TGTGCCAGCATGTCTAGGGGCTATGGAAACACCATATATTTT CASMSRGYGNTIYF NA TRBJ1-3 NA TRBV27
TGCGCCAGCAGCCAAGATGACTTCCAGAGTTTCAATGAGCAGTTCTTC CASSQDDFQSFNEQFF NA TRBJ2-1 NA TRBV4-3
TGTGCCAGCAGGCCATTGACAGGGAGCGGCACTGAAGCTTTCTTT CASRPLTGSGTEAFF TRBD1 TRBJ1-1 NA TRBV11-2
TGTGCCAGCAGCTCCCCCTCTACTGGCGGAGCCTACGAGCAGTACTTC CASSSPSTGGAYEQYF NA TRBJ2-7 NA TRBV5-4
TGTGCCAGCAGTTTATCTGCGGGATTTACCTACGAGCAGTACTTC CASSLSAGFTYEQYF NA TRBJ2-7 NA TRBV27
TGTGCCAGCTCACTCCCGGGACAAAGCTCCTACAATGAGCAGTTCTTC CASSLPGQSSYNEQFF NA TRBJ2-1 NA TRBV18
TGTGCCAGCAGTAACCCGGGACTACCGCAGGTTGAGCAGTTCTTC CASSNPGLPQVEQFF TRBD2 TRBJ2-1 NA TRBV6-5
TGTGCCAGCTCGACGACAGGAGACCAAGAGACCCAGTACTTC CASSTTGDQETQYF NA TRBJ2-5 once TRBV18
TGTGCCAGCAGCGCTCCGGGACAGAGCTACGAGCAGTACTTC CASSAPGQSYEQYF TRBD1 TRBJ2-7 few TRBV9
TGTGCCACCAGGCCAGGGGTATTGTACACCTTC CATRPGVLYTF NA TRBJ1-2 few TRBV6-6
TGTGCCTGGAGTGTTTCGGGGACCCAGTACTTC CAWSVSGTQYF NA TRBJ2-5 NA TRBV30
TGTGCCAGCTCACCGGGACAGGGACATTCACCCCTCCACTTT CASSPGQGHSPLHF TRBD1 TRBJ1-6 NA TRBV18
TGTGCCAGCAGTGATCAGGGTGGCACGTCACCCCTCCACTTT CASSDQGGTSPLHF NA TRBJ1-6 NA TRBV6-4
TGTGCCAGCAGTTTGGTCGGGTCTCCGCAGTATTTT CASSLVGSPQYF NA TRBJ2-3 NA TRBV27
TGTGCCAGCAGTTTTCAGGGGTTAGGAGATACGCAGTATTTT CASSFQGLGDTQYF NA TRBJ2-3 once TRBV28
TGTGCCAGCAGTTACCCATCGGGGGTCGAGCAGTACTTC CASSYPSGVEQYF NA TRBJ2-7 NA TRBV6-5
TGTGCCAGCAGCCCCGATGAAAAACTGTTTTTT CASSPDEKLFF NA TRBJ1-4 NA TRBV5-8
TGTGCCAGCAGATCCGGGTTCCACACTGAAGCTTTCTTT CASRSGFHTEAFF NA TRBJ1-1 NA TRBV28
TGTGCCAGCAGCATGGGACAGAAAGAGACCCAGTACTTC CASSMGQKETQYF TRBD1 TRBJ2-5 NA TRBV12-3/TRBV12-4
TGTGCCAGCAGTTTAAGGGGGCAATGGTCACCCCTCCACTTT CASSLRGQWSPLHF TRBD1 TRBJ1-6 NA TRBV27
TGCGCCAGCAGCTTGAATCTAGCGGGTGTCACTCGCCTCACAGATACGCAGTATTTT CASSLNLAGVTRLTDTQYF TRBD2 TRBJ2-3 NA TRBV5-1
TGTGCCAGCAGCCAACCTGGCCTACAGGCGGCGGGGAATTCACCCCTCCACTTT CASSQPGLQAAGNSPLHF NA TRBJ1-6 NA TRBV4-2
TGCAGCGTTGAAGATCAATTCTATGGCTACACCTTC CSVEDQFYGYTF NA TRBJ1-2 NA TRBV29-1
TGCAGTGCCACGGACAGCTATGGCTACACCTTC CSATDSYGYTF NA TRBJ1-2 NA TRBV20-1
TGCAGCGTTGAAGAGTCGGGGACTGGGGCCAACGTCCTGACTTTC CSVEESGTGANVLTF NA TRBJ2-6 NA TRBV29-1
TGTGCCAGCAGCTTAGGGGCAGGGGTAGAAGAGACCCAGTACTTC CASSLGAGVEETQYF NA TRBJ2-5 NA TRBV11-3
TGCGCCAGCAGCCCAAGAGGGTGGGACACTGAAGCTTTCTTT CASSPRGWDTEAFF NA TRBJ1-1 NA TRBV5-1
TGTGCCAGTAGTATAAGCCGAAATGAAAAACTGTTTTTT CASSISRNEKLFF NA TRBJ1-4 NA TRBV19
TGTGCCAGCAGCTTAGCAGGGGGTCGAGGTTCACCCCTCCACTTT CASSLAGGRGSPLHF NA TRBJ1-6 NA TRBV7-9
TGTGCCAGCAGCTTAGTCAGGGGGAACACTGAAGCTTTCTTT CASSLVRGNTEAFF NA TRBJ1-1 NA TRBV11-2
TGTGCCATCAGTGAGTCTTTGACACTTGCCGACGATGGCTACACCTTC CAISESLTLADDGYTF NA TRBJ1-2 NA TRBV10-3
TGTGCCAGTAGTGTGGGACAGGCGGGGGAAGAGACCCAGTACTTC CASSVGQAGEETQYF NA TRBJ2-5 NA TRBV19
TGTGCCAGCAGCCCCTACCAGGGTTCCGGGGAGCTGTTTTTT CASSPYQGSGELFF NA TRBJ2-2 few TRBV3-1/TRBV3-2
TGCGCCAGCATCCAGGGATCTGGGCTCTATAGCAATCAGCCCCAGCATTTT CASIQGSGLYSNQPQHF NA TRBJ1-5 once TRBV23-1
TGTGCCAGCAGCGTATGGGGAGCAACGGGCACTGAAGCTTTCTTT CASSVWGATGTEAFF NA TRBJ1-1 NA TRBV11-1
TGTGCCAGCAGTAGACAGGGCAATTCACCCCTCCACTTT CASSRQGNSPLHF TRBD1 TRBJ1-6 NA TRBV3-1/TRBV3-2
TGTGCCAGCAGTGATGCCTCGACTAGCGGGGGCTACAATGAGCAGTTCTTC CASSDASTSGGYNEQFF TRBD2 TRBJ2-1 few TRBV25-1
TGTGCCAGCAGCGTATACGGCACCGGGGAGCTGTTTTTT CASSVYGTGELFF NA TRBJ2-2 NA TRBV9
TGTGCCTCCGACCCGGCCGGGGGGGGCAATAATTCACCCCTCCACTTT CASDPAGGGNNSPLHF NA TRBJ1-6 NA TRBV30
TGCGCCAGCAGCCTCCGGGGACTAGCGAGAGAAGAGACCCAGTACTTC CASSLRGLAREETQYF TRBD2 TRBJ2-5 NA TRBV5-1